This T cell receptor (beta chain) appears in the sequencing data of a study of blood T cells in healthy people across ages (dated by TCRdb to the mid-2010s). Background for the entire study: Template switching captured roughly one uniquely barcoded TCR beta cDNA molecule per two T cells in model experiments. Age-related changes in TCR beta repertoire diversity were measured in the study by deep sequencing normalized with unique cDNA molecular identifiers. The donors were divided into four age groups: young (average around 16 years), middle-aged (about 40), aged (approximately 59) and long-lived (more than 75). To avoid experimental bias, donors of different ages were spread randomly across the sequencing lanes. Using the same blood draw, the study looked at two additional independent replicas of 1 million unique cDNA reads for two donors, one aged 18 to 30 and the other aged 80 or older.

Library preparation was by 5' RACE. Reads for this sample came from an Illumina HiSeq 2500. A second PCR of 7 to 11 cycles was run with a J-beta primer mix and a sample-barcoded 5' primer. A unique molecular identifier was introduced onto each TCR beta cDNA molecule by a template-switch 5' adaptor carrying 12 random nucleotides. At least 3 million CDR3-containing paired-end reads were obtained from each sample. First-strand cDNA was synthesized from all RNA with the Mint cDNA synthesis kit, primed by a TRBC-specific oligonucleotide. Following uracil-DNA glycosylase treatment, all cDNA underwent a first 18-cycle PCR with the universal primers M1SS and BC2_uni_R. The authors processed their data as follows. For normalization, 1 million high-quality reads were randomly selected from each sample, with every read carrying a distinct molecular identifier. Reads with shared molecular identifiers were discarded instead of being binned into consensus sequences. MiTCR, set to a Q25 quality threshold and the strictest error-elimination algorithm, was used for CDR3 identification, clonotype clustering and error correction. Lower-bound total TCR beta diversity was estimated with a nonparametric unseen species model using Euler transformation. TCRdb reworked the public reads: Q25 trimming with fastp, MiXCR clone assembly, productive beta chains retained. Each CDR3 protein gets just one entry, which takes the most common genes and DNA from the rows behind it. The V and J calls shown here were made by TCRdb, not taken from the authors' results. This sample holds some 920,000 distinct CDR3 sequences; 51% were observed only once. The top ten clonotypes cover about a fifth of the sample.

From cysteine to phenylalanine, the CDR3 is 15 amino acids long. Only the CDR3 part of the read is kept: 45 bases, read in frame from the first base. CDR1 and CDR2 are drawn from the germline V gene: MNHEY, SVGEGT. V ends up 10 bases short and J 6 bases short, with an unmatched junction base count of 11. Donors were a few dozen systemically healthy Caucasian individuals from Russia aged roughly 6 to 90 years. Each donor gave 8 to 10 milliliters of peripheral blood, drawn into EDTA-treated Vacutainer tubes. Ficoll-Paque density-gradient centrifugation was used to isolate PBMCs, with at least 7 million obtained per sample. Total RNA was extracted from PBMCs with Trizol reagent, with at least 5 micrograms obtained per sample. For every donor, an aliquot of PBMCs went through flow cytometry to measure the percentages of naive CD45RAhigh/CD27high T cells. Paper-wide results and their limitations: The CMV infection status of donors was not known, potentially confounding age-related changes in expanded clonotypes. Since profiling was done on bulk unsorted PBMCs, naive and antigen-experienced compartments could not be conclusively compared. Observed TCR beta diversity correlated strongly with the percentage of naive T cells measured by flow cytometry. Estimates of total diversity based on one million sequenced T cells were considered lower bounds and underestimates. Compared with the aged group, the long-lived group had more naive CD4+ T cells, fewer expanded clones and increased TCR diversity, a pattern suggesting age selection. Observed TCR beta diversity per million T cells fell roughly linearly with age, and a significant reduction was already apparent by age around 36.

In the case of this clonotype: Its antigen specificity is not known. This clone may be a read error of a much larger clone one base away.

This sequence originates from a woman aged 55-70 years in good health. Recombination connected TRBV6-2 or TRBV6-3 to TRBJ2-7; the junction holds 14 bases that match TRBD2. The sequenced sample was blood. The DNA is as follows: TGTGCCACCTACAGCGGGACTAGCGGGAGCGTCGAGCAGTACTTC. This gives the protein CATYSGTSGSVEQYF.